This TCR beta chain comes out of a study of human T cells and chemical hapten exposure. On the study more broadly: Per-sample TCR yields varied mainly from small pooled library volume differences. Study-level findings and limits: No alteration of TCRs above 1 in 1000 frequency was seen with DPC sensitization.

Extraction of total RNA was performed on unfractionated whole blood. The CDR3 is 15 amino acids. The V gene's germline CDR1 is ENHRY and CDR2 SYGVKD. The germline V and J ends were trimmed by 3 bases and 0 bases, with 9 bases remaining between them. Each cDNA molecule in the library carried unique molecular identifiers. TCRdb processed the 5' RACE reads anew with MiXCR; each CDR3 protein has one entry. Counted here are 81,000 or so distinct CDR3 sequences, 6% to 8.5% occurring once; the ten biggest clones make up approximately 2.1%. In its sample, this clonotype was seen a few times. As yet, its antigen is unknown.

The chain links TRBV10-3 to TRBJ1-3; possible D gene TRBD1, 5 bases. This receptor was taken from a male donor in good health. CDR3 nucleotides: TGTGCCATCAGTGACGAGGGGAGCTCTGGAAACACCATATATTTT. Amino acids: CAISDEGSSGNTIYF.